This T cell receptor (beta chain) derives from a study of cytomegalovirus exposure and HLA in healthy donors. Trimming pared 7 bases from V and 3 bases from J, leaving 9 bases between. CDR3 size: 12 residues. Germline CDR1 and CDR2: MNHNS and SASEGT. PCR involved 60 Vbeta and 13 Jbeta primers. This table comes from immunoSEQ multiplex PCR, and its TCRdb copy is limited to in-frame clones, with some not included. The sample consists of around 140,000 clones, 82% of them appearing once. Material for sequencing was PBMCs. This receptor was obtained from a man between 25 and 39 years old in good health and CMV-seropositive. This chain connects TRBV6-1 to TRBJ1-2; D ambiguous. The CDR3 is CASIGNDYGYTF. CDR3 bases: TGTGCCAGCATCGGGAATGACTATGGCTACACCTTC.